Described below is a single TCR beta chain sequence and its context. The data were taken from a study of Tregs in tolerant kidney transplant recipients. This CDR3 spans 13 amino acids. Trimming took off 1 base at V and 4 bases at J, with 4 bases between the two ends. Germline assignment: CDR1 SNHLY and CDR2 FYNNEI. The method was immunoSEQ multiplex PCR; TCRdb's version includes in-frame clones alone and lacks a portion of them. The sample holds some 68,000 clones, 84% seen once. This rearrangement joins TRBV2 to TRBJ2-2; D not certain. The material sequenced was CD4+ T cells from blood. This TCR was sampled from a human donor in good health. DNA of the CDR3: TGTGCCAGCAGTGAAGAGGTCACCGGGGAGCTGTTTTTT. Its translation is CASSEEVTGELFF.